Each of the 27 T cell receptor beta chains below was sequenced from the same sample in a study of OX40 agonist ivuxolimab in advanced cancers. Produced via immunoSEQ multiplex PCR; TCRdb's table is partial and in-frame only. The data contain 50,000 to 65,000 clones, approximately 87% of them singletons. The source material was CD4+ or CD8+ T cells sorted from blood, sampled in a trial of the OX40 agonist ivuxolimab. The receptors stem from an adult with an advanced solid tumor such as melanoma, head and neck, liver or kidney cancer.

The chain links TRBV6-6 to TRBJ1-3, with TRBD1 identical over 10 bases. Per germline, CDR1 MNHNY and CDR2 SVGAGI (reference sequence). After removal of 5 bases from V and 1 base from J, the junction contained 5 bases not matched to a gene. The CDR3 is 16 residues long. The CDR3 nucleotides are TGTGCCAGCAGTGCACGGGACAGGGGATCTGGAAACACCATATATTTT. Residues: CASSARDRGSGNTIYF.

The V call is TRBV7-9, the J call TRBJ1-2; perhaps TRBD1 as D (5 bases). The V gene's germline CDR1 is SEHNR and CDR2 FQNEAQ (reference sequence). CDR3 length: 15 residues. The V end was cut by 3 bases, the J end by 3 bases, with 14 bases between. The CDR3 loop reads CASSLSPGAHYGYTF. In nucleotides, the CDR3 is TGTGCCAGCAGCTTGAGCCCCGGGGCTCACTATGGCTACACCTTC.

The V gene is TRBV6-5, the J gene TRBJ2-5; 7 bases agree with TRBD2. With V trimmed by 4 bases and J by 4 bases, 3 bases remained unmatched. The CDR3 runs 13 residues. The germline CDR1 and CDR2 sequences are MNHEY and SVGAGI. This CDR3 is CASSLAGSETQYF. The CDR3 DNA reads TGTGCCAGCAGTTTAGCGGGTTCAGAGACCCAGTACTTC.

This clone is a singleton in its sample. The chain links TRBV6-6 to TRBJ1-5; D is perhaps TRBD1 (6 bases). The CDR3 extends over 16 amino acids. The ends were cut back, 0 bases at V and 0 bases at J, with 9 bases in the middle. The germline gives CDR1 MNHNY, CDR2 SVGAGI (reference sequence). CDR3 bases: TGTGCCAGCAGTTACTCGAGGGGGTCTAGCAATCAGCCCCAGCATTTT. Translating gives CASSYSRGSSNQPQHF.

CDR3 in DNA: TGTGCCAGCAGCTTAATGACAGGCTCCTACGAGCAGTACTTC. It translates to CASSLMTGSYEQYF. V gene TRBV11-3 combines with J gene TRBJ2-7; the D gene is possibly TRBD1 (6 bases). Germline CDR1 SGHNT, CDR2 YENEEA. Trimming took off 2 bases at V and 0 bases at J, with 8 bases between the two ends. This CDR3 comprises 14 residues.

This chain uses TRBV9 with TRBJ2-2; 7 bases are a match to TRBD2. Unmatched junction bases numbered 8, after V lost 4 bases and J lost 5 bases. CDR3 length: 15 amino acids. Germline V gene sequence: CDR1 SGDLS, CDR2 YYNGEE. CDR3 protein: CASSPPSGATGELFF. The CDR3 DNA reads as TGTGCCAGCAGCCCCCCAAGCGGGGCTACCGGGGAGCTGTTTTTT. Full variable domain (remainder filled in from reference TRBV9 and TRBJ2-2): DSGVTQTPKHLITATGQRVTLRCSPRSGDLSVYWYQQSLDQGLQFLIQYYNGEERAKGNILERFSAQQFPDLHSELNLSSLELGDSALYFCASSPPSGATGELFFGEGSRLTVL.

The rearrangement links TRBV19 to TRBJ1-6; perhaps TRBD1 as D (5 bases). CDR1 is LNHDA, CDR2 SQIVND, per germline (reference sequence). This CDR3 has 14 residues. Trimming cost V 2 bases and J 6 bases, with 8 bases left between them. CDR3 sequence: CASSIRGSNSPLHF. The DNA for the CDR3 is TGTGCCAGTAGTATAAGGGGTTCTAATTCACCCCTCCACTTT.

The V and J genes are TRBV18 and TRBJ1-3; a weak D match, TRBD1 (6 bases). CDR1 and CDR2 from the germline V gene are KGHSH and LQKENI. This CDR3 comprises 15 residues. V was shortened by 3 bases and J by 5 bases, with 14 bases between the two germline ends. In DNA form, the CDR3 reads TGTGCCAGCTCACCGTCCCAGGACAGCAGAAACACCATATATTTT. It is translated as CASSPSQDSRNTIYF.

The chain recombines TRBV2 with TRBJ2-5; D call uncertain. V lost 1 base, J lost 3 bases, and 0 bases lay in between. Germline V gives CDR1 SNHLY, CDR2 FYNNEI. This CDR3 spans 11 amino acids. Here the CDR3 reads CASSEEETQYF. Written as DNA, the CDR3 is TGTGCCAGCAGTGAAGAAGAGACCCAGTACTTC.

The chain combines TRBV9 with TRBJ2-7; possibly TRBD1 or TRBD2 for D (5 bases each). This CDR3 comprises 14 residues. Trimming cost V 4 bases and J 5 bases, with 16 bases left between them. Germline assignment: CDR1 SGDLS and CDR2 YYNGEE. The CDR3 sequence is CASSPRDPADEQYF. The CDR3 DNA follows: TGTGCCAGCAGCCCCCGGGACCCCGCGGACGAGCAGTACTTC.

The V call is TRBV6-5, the J call TRBJ1-3; D is unresolved. This CDR3 has 13 residues. The ends were cut back, 5 bases at V and 4 bases at J, with 9 bases in the middle. Germline loops: CDR1 MNHEY, CDR2 SVGAGI. Here the CDR3 reads CASSRDPGNTIYF. The CDR3 nucleotides are TGTGCCAGCAGTCGGGATCCGGGAAACACCATATATTTT.

The chain couples TRBV10-1 to TRBJ2-7, with D perhaps assigned TRBD1 or TRBD2 (5 bases each). Germline V CDR1 and CDR2: WNHNN, SYGVQD (reference sequence). CDR3 length: 16 residues. Trimming took off 7 bases at V and 3 bases at J, with 22 bases between the two ends. CDR3 region: CASTEWGRDTGYEQYF. In DNA, the CDR3 is TGCGCCAGCACCGAGTGGGGACGCGACACGGGCTACGAGCAGTACTTC.

This clone came up once. The V and J genes are TRBV27 and TRBJ1-1; D might be TRBD1 (6 bases). Germline assignment: CDR1 MNHEY and CDR2 SMNVEV (reference sequence). The CDR3 is 14 amino acids. V gave up 5 bases and J gave up 0 bases, with 10 bases separating them. The CDR3 DNA is TGTGCCAGCAGTAGGACAGTCTTGAACACTGAAGCTTTCTTT. This translates into CASSRTVLNTEAFF.

The genes are TRBV11-3 and TRBJ2-7, with D hard to call. Trimming left V 5 bases short and J 6 bases short, with 11 bases between. CDR3 size: 12 residues. Germline values: CDR1 SGHNT, CDR2 YENEEA. The CDR3 reads CASSQPGSEQYF. DNA for the CDR3: TGTGCCAGCAGCCAACCCGGTTCCGAGCAGTACTTC.

The chain recombines TRBV19 with TRBJ2-7; 9 nucleotides match TRBD1. After removal of 5 bases from V and 3 bases from J, the junction contained 8 bases not matched to a gene. Per germline, CDR1 LNHDA and CDR2 SQIVND (reference sequence). The CDR3 is 15 residues long. The CDR3 loop reads CASSLSDRGSYEQYF. For the CDR3, the DNA is TGTGCCAGTAGTCTCTCGGACAGGGGAAGCTACGAGCAGTACTTC.

The chain couples TRBV15 to TRBJ2-7; D is perhaps TRBD1 (5 bases). Germline CDR1 is LNHNV and CDR2 is YYDKDF (reference sequence). With 0 bases removed from V and 7 bases from J, the gap between germline ends came to 19 bases. CDR3 length equals 16 residues. CDR3 region: CATSRDIRQTLGEQYF. CDR3 nucleotide sequence: TGTGCCACCAGCAGAGATATCCGACAGACCCTTGGGGAGCAGTACTTC.

The rearrangement links TRBV27 to TRBJ1-1, with TRBD1 as a possible D gene (5 bases). The CDR3 is made up of 13 amino acids. V was trimmed by 4 bases and J by 3 bases, leaving 9 bases between them. Germline CDR1 reads MNHEY; CDR2 reads SMNVEV (reference sequence). The CDR3 nucleotides read TGTGCCAGCAGTTCAACAGGCGACACTGAAGCTTTCTTT. Residues: CASSSTGDTEAFF.

V usage is TRBV19 and J usage is TRBJ2-4; D remains unclear. In germline, CDR1 is LNHDA, CDR2 SQIVND (reference sequence). This CDR3 comprises 14 residues. With 1 base removed from V and 15 bases from J, the gap between germline ends came to 19 bases. CDR3: CASSIASETHGRYF. The CDR3 DNA reads TGTGCCAGTAGTATAGCGTCCGAGACCCACGGACGGTACTTC.

Regarding this clone: This CDR3 is also generated by other DNA sequences in the sample. The chain employs TRBV6-1 and TRBJ1-2; D is uncertain. Germline CDR1 and CDR2: MNHNS and SASEGT. The ends were cut back, 2 bases at V and 2 bases at J, with 3 bases in the middle. This CDR3 spans 12 amino acids. CDR3 loop: CASSESNYGYTF. The CDR3 bases are TGTGCCAGCAGTGAATCCAACTATGGCTACACCTTC.

The chain couples TRBV7-2 to TRBJ2-3; no clear D gene. The germline V and J ends were trimmed by 7 bases and 6 bases, with 17 bases remaining between them. Germline V CDR1 and CDR2: SGHTA, FQGNSA. The CDR3 totals 14 residues. This CDR3 reads CASTIYQRTDTQYF. The CDR3 DNA follows: TGTGCCAGCACCATCTACCAGAGGACGGATACGCAGTATTTT. The full variable domain, in which reference TRBV7-2 and TRBJ2-3 provide the parts outside the CDR3, is GAGVSQSPSNKVTEKGKDVELRCDPISGHTALYWYRQSLGQGLEFLIYFQGNSAPDKSGLPSDRFSAERTGGSVSTLTIQRTQQEDSAVYLCASTIYQRTDTQYFGPGTRLTVL.

This clone showed up just a few times. V and J are TRBV5-1 and TRBJ2-7; D remains ambiguous. CDR1 and CDR2 (germline): SGHRS, YFSETQ. V was cut by 2 bases and J by 5 bases, with 5 bases left in between. The CDR3 spans 11 residues. DNA for the CDR3: TGCGCCAGCAGCTTTGGGAACGAGCAGTACTTC. It specifies CASSFGNEQYF.

The gene calls are TRBV27 and TRBJ2-7; TRBD1 agrees at 7 bases. This CDR3 has 15 amino acids. Per the germline V gene, CDR1 is MNHEY and CDR2 is SMNVEV (reference sequence). With V trimmed by 6 bases and J by 0 bases, 8 bases remained unmatched. CDR3 DNA: TGTGCCAGCAGGGCTGTGACAGGGAGCTCCTACGAGCAGTACTTC. It is translated as CASRAVTGSSYEQYF.

This sequence joins TRBV28 and TRBJ2-6; no reliable D call. Trimming took 8 bases from V and 0 from J, leaving 11 bases between them. Per germline, CDR1 MDHEN and CDR2 SYDVKM. CDR3 length equals 15 residues. DNA for the CDR3: TGTGCCAGCTATCCGGCGATCTCTGGGGCCAACGTCCTGACTTTC. Protein: CASYPAISGANVLTF.

The chain links TRBV21-1 to TRBJ2-7; the table's D call TRBD2 went unverified against the DNA. TRBV21-1 is classified as a pseudogene. This CDR3 has 15 residues. CDR3 DNA sequence: TGTGCCAGCAGCAAATCTACGGGGTCCAATTACGAGCAGTACTTC. This codes for CASSKSTGSNYEQYF.

CDR3 sequence reads: CASSFVQGGNIQYF. The CDR3 nucleotides read TGTGCCAGCAGTTTCGTACAGGGGGGGAACATTCAGTACTTC. The chain combines TRBV27 with TRBJ2-4, with D tentatively TRBD1 (8 bases). V shed 3 bases and J shed 7 bases, with 13 bases lying between them. There are 14 residues in the CDR3. Germline CDR1 and CDR2: MNHEY and SMNVEV (reference sequence).

The rearrangement uses TRBV11-2 and TRBJ2-5; no firm D call. CDR3 length equals 18 residues. Looked up from germline, CDR1 is SGHAT and CDR2 is FQNNGV. The ends were cut back, 0 bases at V and 3 bases at J, with 20 bases in the middle. The CDR3 loop reads CASSLDPIGRLPKETQYF. The CDR3 DNA reads as TGTGCCAGCAGCTTAGATCCGATAGGACGGTTACCTAAAGAGACCCAGTACTTC.

This sequence joins TRBV2 and TRBJ1-5; D is undetermined. CDR1 is SNHLY, CDR2 FYNNEI, per germline. V lost 2 bases and J 0 bases, leaving 8 bases between the germline ends. This CDR3 spans 15 amino acids. CDR3 bases: TGTGCCAGCAGTGAAATCTCAGTTAGCAATCAGCCCCAGCATTTT. Its protein is CASSEISVSNQPQHF.